One TCR beta chain is described in this entry. Antigen specificity is unknown. The data stem from a study of monozygotic twins with inflammatory bowel disease. Whole-study findings and limits: Healthy co-twins had higher TCRbeta inverse Simpson diversity than their IBD twins.

From its re-call of the 5' RACE reads, TCRdb lists each CDR3 protein once, without DNA. Its clone listing holds some 440,000 distinct CDR3 sequences. Material for sequencing was blood. The TCR originated in a human donor with ulcerative colitis or Crohn's disease, or a healthy co-twin of an affected twin (not recorded which).

The CDR3 is CASSFESRSNQPQHF. This sequence joins TRBV28 and TRBJ1-5. Germline V gene sequence: CDR1 MDHEN, CDR2 SYDVKM. The CDR3 sequence is 15 residues long.